Each of the 8 T cell receptor beta chains below was sequenced from the same sample in a study of response to subunit inactivated influenza vaccine. In TCRdb, the RT-PCR reads were re-called with MiXCR into one record per CDR3 protein. The repertoire consists of more than 700,000 distinct CDR3 sequences, with 20% to 25% occurring once and the leading ten covering about a tenth. The specimen comprised PBMCs from blood, sampled roughly 5 days after vaccination. These receptors were obtained from a man aged 50 to 60 who received an inactivated influenza vaccine.

The CDR3 loop reads CASSRFGTGSTGELFF. DNA of the CDR3: TGTGCCAGCAGCAGATTTGGGACAGGGTCCACCGGGGAGCTGTTTTTT. This chain connects TRBV2 to TRBJ2-2, with TRBD1 matching 9 bases. This CDR3 comprises 16 residues. The germline V gene has CDR1 SNHLY and CDR2 FYNNEI. J gave up 4 bases and V 6 bases, and 9 bases lay outside the gene matches.

The chain uses TRBV27 and TRBJ2-3; D is undetermined. Trimming took off 5 bases at V and 3 bases at J, with 9 bases between the two ends. Germline CDR1 is MNHEY and CDR2 is SMNVEV (reference sequence). The CDR3 spans 13 residues. The CDR3 sequence: CASSVSRTDTQYF. The CDR3 region has the DNA TGTGCCAGCAGTGTCTCTAGGACAGATACGCAGTATTTT.

In its sample, this clonotype was seen a few times. This rearrangement joins TRBV20-1 to TRBJ1-5, with TRBD1 as a possible D gene (6 bases). Trimming left V 6 bases short and J 7 bases short, with 10 bases between. CDR1 and CDR2 from the germline V gene are DFQATT and SNEGSKA (reference sequence). This CDR3 region has 11 residues. CDR3 sequence (DNA): TGCAGTGCCCCCGGGGGCCAGCCCCAGCATTTT. This translates into CSAPGGQPQHF.

The chain recombines TRBV9 with TRBJ2-2; 8 nucleotides match TRBD1. V trimming: 3 bases; J trimming: 3 bases; junction bases outside the gene matches: 7. Looked up from germline, CDR1 is SGDLS and CDR2 is YYNGEE. The CDR3 sequence is 16 residues long. The CDR3: CASSDRTGIDTGELFF. The DNA for the CDR3 is TGTGCCAGCAGCGATAGGACAGGGATAGACACCGGGGAGCTGTTTTTT.

This clonotype was detected a few times. This chain connects TRBV6-5 to TRBJ2-2; no clear D. Germline loops: CDR1 MNHEY, CDR2 SVGAGI. The CDR3 covers 18 residues. With 4 bases removed from V and 0 bases from J, the gap between germline ends came to 18 bases. The DNA for the CDR3 is TGTGCCAGCAGTTCGACTTATGGCAGAGTTTCGAACACCGGGGAGCTGTTTTTT. Its translation: CASSSTYGRVSNTGELFF.

The chain links TRBV7-2 to TRBJ1-4; D unclear. V lost 0 bases to trimming and J lost 8 bases, with 16 bases between them. Germline CDR1 reads SGHTA; CDR2 reads FQGNSA. The length of the CDR3 is 16 residues. CDR3 region: CASSLALGYTWEKLFF. CDR3 sequence (DNA): TGTGCCAGCAGCTTAGCGCTGGGGTACACTTGGGAAAAACTGTTTTTT.

V is TRBV4-1 and J is TRBJ2-5, with a weak D call TRBD1 (5 bases). Trimming left V 0 bases short and J 7 bases short, with 12 bases between. Germline values: CDR1 MGHRA, CDR2 YSYEKL. The length of the CDR3 is 14 residues. CDR3 nucleotide sequence: TGCGCCAGCAGCCAAGATGGCAGGGTGGCGACCCAGTACTTC. It is translated as CASSQDGRVATQYF.

The J gene is TRBJ1-1, the V gene TRBV11-2, with D maybe TRBD1 (5 bases). The V gene's germline CDR1 is SGHAT and CDR2 FQNNGV. CDR3 size: 11 residues. Trimming took 6 bases from V and 10 from J, leaving 12 bases between them. The CDR3 loop is CASRSGEAAFF. CDR3 bases: TGTGCCAGCAGATCGGGGGAGGCAGCTTTCTTT.